This entry lists 17 T cell receptor beta chains sequenced from one sample in a study of vaccination and CD4 T cells after COVID-19. Sequenced with the Oncomine TCR Beta short-read assay was DNA taken from cultured CD4+ T cells. TCRdb passed the PCR reads through MiXCR, listing each CDR3 protein once. Here the sample spans 15,000 to 20,000 distinct CDR3 sequences, 45% to 50% being singletons. Their specific antigens are unknown. Treatment of the sample: approximately 11-day PBMC culture with coronavirus spike peptide pools or control peptides (ViraFEST assay). The source material was CD4+ T cells from blood, cultured in vitro. These receptors all stem from a human donor who had recovered from COVID-19.

This clonotype is medium-sized. The rearrangement uses TRBV2 and TRBJ1-3, with unresolved D. The CDR3 loop spans 14 amino acids. With 3 bases removed from V and 0 bases from J, the gap between germline ends came to 6 bases. CDR1 is SNHLY, CDR2 FYNNEI, per germline. The CDR3 DNA follows: TGTGCCAGCAGTGAGAGGTTCTCTGGAAACACCATATATTTT. Translating gives CASSERFSGNTIYF.

CDR3 DNA sequence: TGTGCCAGCAGTTTTCTGCGTACTGAAAAACTGTTTTTT. Amino acids: CASSFLRTEKLFF. The J gene is TRBJ1-4, the V gene TRBV12-3 or TRBV12-4, with no clear D. V was trimmed by 3 bases and J by 7 bases, leaving 9 bases between them. CDR3 length equals 13 residues.

The chain uses TRBV20-1 and TRBJ2-1; either TRBD1 or TRBD2 may supply D (5 bases each). Trimming took 6 bases from V and 9 from J, leaving 18 bases between them. CDR1 is DFQATT and CDR2 is SNEGSKA in the germline V gene (reference sequence). The CDR3 loop spans 13 amino acids. The CDR3 protein is CSAQRDVLGEQFF. The CDR3 DNA reads TGCAGTGCCCAACGGGACGTTTTGGGTGAGCAGTTCTTC.

Only one count was recorded for this clonotype. The chain couples TRBV2 to TRBJ1-5, with 10 bases identical to TRBD1. V was clipped by 7 bases and J by 5 bases; unmatched bases: 2. Germline V gene lookup returns CDR1 SNHLY and CDR2 FYNNEI. This CDR3 has 13 amino acids. This CDR3 reads CASTGQGYQPQHF. DNA for the CDR3: TGTGCCAGCACGGGACAGGGGTATCAGCCCCAGCATTTT.

The V and J genes are TRBV6-1 and TRBJ2-3, with 8 nucleotides matching TRBD1. Germline assignment: CDR1 MNHNS and CDR2 SASEGT. This CDR3 contains 15 residues. Unmatched junction bases numbered 9, after V lost 4 bases and J lost 6 bases. The CDR3 bases are TGTGCCAGCAGTGCTTTGACAGGGGAATGGGATACGCAGTATTTT. Translation: CASSALTGEWDTQYF.

V gene TRBV7-2 combines with J gene TRBJ2-7; 12 bases match TRBD2. The CDR3 extends over 16 amino acids. Germline V CDR1 and CDR2: SGHTA, FQGNSA. The V and J ends lost 3 bases and 9 bases, in that order; junction bases with no gene match: 12. For the CDR3, the DNA is TGTGCCAGCAGCTTCGGCCTAGCGGGGGGGCCGGTCGGGCAGTACTTC. It translates to CASSFGLAGGPVGQYF.

Here the CDR3 reads CASSRTGLAGHTGELFF. The CDR3 DNA sequence: TGTGCCAGCAGCCGCACGGGACTAGCGGGGCACACCGGGGAGCTGTTTTTT. The gene calls are TRBV7-2 and TRBJ2-2; 13 bases align to TRBD2. With 5 bases clipped from V and 3 bases from J, the junction kept 6 bases outside the gene matches. Looked up from germline, CDR1 is SGHTA and CDR2 is FQGNSA. The CDR3 extends over 17 amino acids.

This sequence joins TRBV28 and TRBJ2-7; D uncertain. Trimming stripped 7 bases from V and 0 bases from J, with 13 bases between. Germline CDR1 MDHEN, CDR2 SYDVKM. The CDR3 is 14 amino acids. DNA for the CDR3: TGTGCCAGCAACCCGCCTACACACTCCTACGAGCAGTACTTC. Residues: CASNPPTHSYEQYF.

The chain has TRBV29-1 and TRBJ1-5, with a possible D match to TRBD1 (5 bases). Deletions cut 4 bases from V and 0 bases from J, with 10 bases between. The CDR3 covers 14 residues. CDR1 and CDR2 from the germline V gene are SQVTM and ANQGSEA. CDR3 nucleotide sequence: TGCAGCGTTGTGGACACCTATAGCAATCAGCCCCAGCATTTT. Translation gives CSVVDTYSNQPQHF.

This clonotype was counted only a few times. The V and J genes are TRBV2 and TRBJ1-6, with D perhaps TRBD1 (5 bases). V was pared by 6 bases and J by 7 bases, with 10 bases between. The CDR3 consists of 13 residues. Germline values: CDR1 SNHLY, CDR2 FYNNEI. The CDR3: CASSGTLNSPLHF. In DNA, the CDR3 is TGTGCCAGCAGCGGGACTTTAAATTCACCCCTCCACTTT.

This rearrangement joins TRBV6-1 to TRBJ1-6, with D perhaps TRBD1 (5 bases). The CDR3 spans 14 residues. The V end was cut by 2 bases, the J end by 7 bases, with 9 bases between. The germline V gene encodes CDR1 MNHNS and CDR2 SASEGT. Here the CDR3 reads CASSEMGRNSPLHF. For the CDR3, the DNA is TGTGCCAGCAGTGAAATGGGGCGAAATTCACCCCTCCACTTT.

This clonotype was seen more than once but under ten times. The chain employs TRBV7-9 and TRBJ2-5; a possible D gene is TRBD2 (7 bases). The CDR3 extends over 15 amino acids. In germline, CDR1 is SEHNR, CDR2 FQNEAQ (reference sequence). Trimming cost V 5 bases and J 4 bases, with 17 bases left between them. The CDR3 coding sequence is TGTGCCAGCAGCCTCGGAGGGGGGGCGGCAGAGACCCAGTACTTC. This gives the protein CASSLGGGAAETQYF.

The chain links TRBV5-6 to TRBJ1-5; unclear D gene. This CDR3 has 14 residues. Germline V lookup: CDR1 SGHDT, CDR2 YYEEEE. Trimming stripped 1 base from V and 0 bases from J, with 5 bases between. The CDR3 bases are TGTGCCAGCAGCTTGTATCATAGCAATCAGCCCCAGCATTTT. It translates to CASSLYHSNQPQHF.

The chain joins TRBV6-1 to TRBJ1-4; D is uncertain. The V end was cut by 6 bases, the J end by 3 bases, with 8 bases between. The V gene's germline CDR1 is MNHNS and CDR2 SASEGT. CDR3 length: 13 amino acids. This chain's CDR3 is CASRQEPNEKLFF. CDR3 DNA: TGTGCCAGCAGGCAGGAACCTAATGAAAAACTGTTTTTT.

This clonotype came up a few times. The genes are TRBV11-3 and TRBJ1-6; no clear D. The V gene's germline CDR1 is SGHNT and CDR2 YENEEA. The CDR3 totals 13 residues. Trimming took 7 bases from V and 7 from J, leaving 11 bases between them. CDR3 residues: CASNERVNSPLHF. DNA of the CDR3: TGTGCCAGCAACGAGCGTGTGAATTCACCCCTCCACTTT.

The gene calls are TRBV6-2 or TRBV6-3 and TRBJ2-7; possible D gene TRBD2, 6 bases. Germline CDR1 and CDR2: MNHEY and SVGEGT. Between the trimmed V and J ends, which lost 0 bases and 3 bases, there was a span of 9 bases. There are 14 residues in the CDR3. The CDR3 is CASSYSEGLYEQYF. The CDR3 coding sequence is TGTGCCAGCAGTTACTCGGAGGGCCTCTACGAGCAGTACTTC.

CDR3 loop: CASSFEGRFQPQHF. The CDR3 region has the DNA TGTGCCAGCAGCTTCGAGGGGCGATTCCAGCCCCAGCATTTT. The chain is built from TRBV5-8 and TRBJ1-5; D is possibly TRBD1 (5 bases). This CDR3 region has 14 residues. Between the trimmed V and J ends, which lost 2 bases and 7 bases, there was a span of 13 bases. Germline V lookup: CDR1 SGHTS, CDR2 YDEGEE.